The rows below give T cell receptor beta chains drawn from one sample of a study of Ad26.COV2.S vaccination and SARS-CoV-2 variants. The table came from immunoSEQ multiplex PCR; TCRdb's copy has only in-frame clones and leaves some out. The sample has roughly 270,000 clones, approximately 89% seen once. The sample in question was peripheral blood, obtained in a trial of Ad26.COV2.S vaccine versus placebo. All receptors derive from a person aged 18-65 years who received the Ad26.COV2.S COVID-19 vaccine or a placebo. Both conserved end residues are part of each CDR3. D genes are given only for firm matches. The size entry is marked missing in some rows and otherwise reads once, few, many or a size class.

J gene,clone size,V gene,D gene,CDR3 DNA,CDR3 protein
TRBJ1-1,NA,TRBV19,NA,TGTGCCAGTAGTATAGCGGGACGGAAGAACACTGAAGCTTTCTTT,CASSIAGRKNTEAFF
TRBJ1-6,NA,TRBV30,NA,TGTGCCTGGAGTGTAGGTCCGGCGGGGGGGTATAATTCACCCCTCCACTTT,CAWSVGPAGGYNSPLHF
TRBJ1-2,NA,TRBV30,NA,TGTGCCTGGACGGGGGGATACTATGGCTACACCTTC,CAWTGGYYGYTF
TRBJ1-1,NA,TRBV11-2,TRBD1,TGTGCCAGCAGCTTAGTAAACAGGGGGAACACTGAAGCTTTCTTT,CASSLVNRGNTEAFF
TRBJ2-1,NA,TRBV9,NA,TGTGCCAGCAGCGTTGGCGGTGACAATGAGCAGTTCTTC,CASSVGGDNEQFF
TRBJ1-2,NA,TRBV7-2,NA,TGTGCCAGCAGCTTATCTGGGAGCTATGGCTACACCTTC,CASSLSGSYGYTF
TRBJ1-4,NA,TRBV10-3,NA,TGTGCCATCAGTGAGGGTTCCCGGTTCTCTAATGAAAAACTGTTTTTT,CAISEGSRFSNEKLFF
TRBJ1-2,once,TRBV14,NA,TGTGCCAGCAGCCTCGGGGCAAACTATGGCTACACCTTC,CASSLGANYGYTF
TRBJ1-2,NA,TRBV23-1,NA,TGCGCCACTTCCCGCCCGGACAAGAACTATGGCTACACCTTC,CATSRPDKNYGYTF
TRBJ2-7,NA,TRBV6-4,NA,TGTGCCAGCAGTGACGGATCGGCGGGTAGCGAGCAGTACTTC,CASSDGSAGSEQYF
TRBJ1-4,NA,TRBV7-8,NA,TGTGCCAGCAGCTACGACGGTGCAACTAATGAAAAACTGTTTTTT,CASSYDGATNEKLFF
TRBJ1-1,NA,TRBV7-9,NA,TGTGCCAGCAGCGATCGACAGATGAACACTGAAGCTTTCTTT,CASSDRQMNTEAFF
TRBJ1-2,NA,TRBV6-1,TRBD1,TGTGCCAGCAGTGAAGGGGTGGGGGACAGCTATGGCTACACCTTC,CASSEGVGDSYGYTF
TRBJ2-3,NA,TRBV5-5,NA,TGTGCCAGCAGCTTTTTAGAGGATACGCAGTATTTT,CASSFLEDTQYF
TRBJ2-1,once,TRBV19,TRBD1,TGTGCCAGTGGAATTACGGGACAGCGGAATGAGCAGTTCTTC,CASGITGQRNEQFF